The source of this TCR beta chain is a study of tumor-infiltrating lymphocytes in localized non-small cell lung cancer. Overall study: The cohort mixed smokers and never-smokers, several histologies, and some post-neoadjuvant-chemotherapy samples.

Produced via immunoSEQ multiplex PCR; TCRdb's table is partial and in-frame only. The repertoire has 9,500 to 12,000 clones, over 45% of them found once; the top ten carry approximately 11%. Germline loops: CDR1 SGHKS, CDR2 YYEKEE (reference sequence). V was clipped by 7 bases and J by 0 bases; unmatched bases: 7. This CDR3 is built from 17 residues. Study-wide results and limits: TCR sequencing covered a subset of patients with enough tissue.

Sample share makes this clone large. Antigen specificity is unknown. The chain employs TRBV5-5 and TRBJ2-3, with TRBD2 matching 14 bases. The receptor's source is a human donor with non-small cell lung cancer. Source material: uninvolved lung tissue not adjacent to the tumor. The CDR3 bases are TGTGCCAGCCCTCCGACTAGCGGGGGGGGTAGCACAGATACGCAGTATTTT. Translation gives CASPPTSGGGSTDTQYF.